These 10 T cell receptor beta chains originate from one sample sequenced in a study of cytomegalovirus exposure and HLA in healthy donors. Both 60 Vbeta primers and 13 Jbeta primers went into the PCR. Sequenced by immunoSEQ multiplex PCR; TCRdb stores in-frame clones only, minus some. The sample shows under 200,000 clones, 75% to 80% of them seen only once. Sequencing used PBMCs. The receptors come from a woman aged 30 to 39 in good health and CMV-seropositive.

V usage is TRBV19 and J usage is TRBJ1-1, with TRBD1 matching 8 bases. Trimming cost V 3 bases and J 1 base; bases outside gene matches: 7. The CDR3 extends over 16 amino acids. From germline, CDR1 is LNHDA and CDR2 SQIVND (reference sequence). CDR3 in amino acids: CASSMPTGTGNTEAFF. The CDR3 coding sequence is TGTGCCAGTAGTATGCCAACCGGGACAGGGAACACTGAAGCTTTCTTT.

The genes are TRBV4-3 and TRBJ1-1; weak D call: TRBD1 (5 bases). CDR1 and CDR2 from the germline V gene are LGHNA and YSLEER. The CDR3 has 15 residues. Trimming pared 0 bases from V and 2 bases from J, leaving 10 bases between. The CDR3 sequence: CASSQDNGGNTEAFF. CDR3 DNA: TGCGCCAGCAGCCAAGATAACGGGGGAAACACTGAAGCTTTCTTT.

The genes are TRBV19 and TRBJ2-1; 9 bases align to TRBD2. There are 19 residues in the CDR3. The V gene's germline CDR1 is LNHDA and CDR2 SQIVND (reference sequence). V lost 1 base, J lost 7 bases, and 17 bases stayed unmatched. DNA of the CDR3: TGTGCCAGTAGTATAGGATGGTTACAATTAGCGGGAGAAGGTAATGAGCAGTTCTTC. It translates to CASSIGWLQLAGEGNEQFF.

V usage is TRBV19 and J usage is TRBJ2-5; 7 bases are shared with TRBD1. CDR1 is LNHDA and CDR2 is SQIVND in the germline V gene (reference sequence). V dropped 5 bases and J dropped 4; count of bases not matched to a gene: 7. This CDR3 has 14 amino acids. In DNA, the CDR3 is TGTGCCAGTAGTCCGGGACAGACAAGAGAGACCCAGTACTTC. It is translated as CASSPGQTRETQYF.

In its sample, this clone was seen a few times. The CDR3: CASSINSGESNEKLFF. The CDR3 DNA reads as TGTGCCAGTAGTATAAACAGCGGGGAGTCAAATGAAAAACTGTTTTTT. J is TRBJ1-4 and V is TRBV19; D is ambiguous. Germline CDR1 LNHDA, CDR2 SQIVND (reference sequence). V lost 2 bases and J 5 bases, leaving 15 bases between the germline ends. The CDR3 totals 16 residues.

V and J are TRBV29-1 and TRBJ2-2; possibly TRBD1 for D (6 bases). This CDR3 has 14 amino acids. Looked up from germline, CDR1 is SQVTM and CDR2 is ANQGSEA. V was shortened by 5 bases and J by 8 bases, with 18 bases between the two germline ends. CDR3 amino acids: CSVQHQQGKGELFF. DNA of the CDR3: TGCAGCGTTCAGCACCAACAGGGTAAGGGGGAGCTGTTTTTT.

This clone has only a few counts. The chain couples TRBV5-6 to TRBJ1-1; D is uncertain. CDR3 length: 13 amino acids. Deletions cut 2 bases from V and 3 bases from J, with 8 bases between. The germline V gene encodes CDR1 SGHDT and CDR2 YYEEEE. CDR3 sequence: CASSLSIDTEAFF. For the CDR3, the DNA is TGTGCCAGCAGCTTATCAATTGACACTGAAGCTTTCTTT.

J is TRBJ1-1 and V is TRBV6-1; D perhaps matches TRBD1 (5 bases). The V gene lost 6 bases and the J gene lost 0 bases, with 14 bases spanning the gap. There are 15 residues in the CDR3. The V gene's germline CDR1 is MNHNS and CDR2 SASEGT. The CDR3 region has the DNA TGTGCCAGCAGAGGCAGGGCCTCCCTGAACACTGAAGCTTTCTTT. It yields the protein CASRGRASLNTEAFF.

This sequence joins TRBV16 and TRBJ2-7; D perhaps matches TRBD1 (6 bases). This CDR3 contains 12 residues. Germline CDR1 and CDR2: KGHSY and FQNENV. The ends were cut back, 5 bases at V and 8 bases at J, with 13 bases in the middle. CDR3 sequence (DNA): TGTGCCAGCAGCTTCAGGGGCGGGCAGCAGTACTTC. Encoded protein: CASSFRGGQQYF.

The chain carries TRBV6-1 and TRBJ2-7; a weak D match, TRBD2 (6 bases). The CDR3 has 15 residues. The germline V gene encodes CDR1 MNHNS and CDR2 SASEGT. V was clipped by 3 bases and J by 2 bases, with 14 bases between them. CDR3: CASSEPGLVTYEQYF. The CDR3 DNA follows: TGTGCCAGCAGTGAGCCGGGACTCGTCACCTACGAGCAGTACTTC.